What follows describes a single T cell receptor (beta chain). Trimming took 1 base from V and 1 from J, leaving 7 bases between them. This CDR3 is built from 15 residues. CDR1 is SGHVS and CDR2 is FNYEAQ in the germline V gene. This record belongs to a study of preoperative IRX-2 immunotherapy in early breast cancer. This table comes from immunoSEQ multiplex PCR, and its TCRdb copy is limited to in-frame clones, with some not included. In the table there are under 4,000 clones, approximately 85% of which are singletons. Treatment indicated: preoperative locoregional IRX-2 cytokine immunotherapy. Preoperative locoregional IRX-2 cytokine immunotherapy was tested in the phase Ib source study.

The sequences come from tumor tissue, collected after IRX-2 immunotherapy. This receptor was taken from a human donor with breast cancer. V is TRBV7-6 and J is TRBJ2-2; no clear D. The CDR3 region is CASSLDLKNTGELFF. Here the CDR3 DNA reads TGTGCCAGCAGCTTAGACCTGAAGAACACCGGGGAGCTGTTTTTT.